Each of the 21 T cell receptor beta chains below was sequenced from the same sample in a study of T cells after yellow fever vaccination. Via MiXCR, TCRdb re-called the 5' RACE reads, giving one row per CDR3 protein. Of about 300,000 distinct CDR3 sequences in the sample, approximately 10% were seen once. The sample consisted of CD4+ T cells sorted from PBMCs, taken 5 days after the yellow fever booster vaccination. These receptors were obtained from a man between 18 and 29 years old who received the YFV17D yellow fever vaccine.

This clonotype was detected only a few times. The chain combines TRBV18 with TRBJ1-4; D ambiguous. The CDR3 is made up of 13 amino acids. CDR1 and CDR2 (germline): KGHSH, LQKENI. Trimming pared 3 bases from V and 8 bases from J, leaving 10 bases between. As DNA, the CDR3 is TGTGCCAGCTCACCGGCGTTAGGCGAAAAACTGTTTTTT. Its translation is CASSPALGEKLFF.

The rearrangement links TRBV20-1 to TRBJ2-3, with D tentatively TRBD2 (5 bases). With 5 bases removed from V and 7 bases from J, the gap between germline ends came to 22 bases. Germline-derived CDR1 and CDR2 are DFQATT and SNEGSKA (reference sequence). The CDR3 is 15 residues long. The CDR3 region is CSAPTGGLGPYTQYF. For the CDR3, the DNA is TGCAGTGCTCCCACCGGCGGGTTAGGCCCTTATACGCAGTATTTT.

This clonotype was detected a few times. The chain is built from TRBV29-1 and TRBJ2-5, with 9 positions matching TRBD2. Germline trimming cut 5 bases from V and 4 bases from J; bases unmatched to any gene: 8. CDR1 SQVTM and CDR2 ANQGSEA come from the germline V gene. This CDR3 region has 14 residues. CDR3 sequence: CSVPAGGYGETQYF. CDR3 DNA sequence: TGCAGCGTTCCGGCGGGGGGGTATGGAGAGACCCAGTACTTC.

This clonotype occurred a few times. The J gene is TRBJ1-2, the V gene TRBV27; the match to TRBD1 covers 8 bases. Germline CDR1 reads MNHEY; CDR2 reads SMNVEV (reference sequence). This CDR3 spans 14 amino acids. With V trimmed by 5 bases and J by 7 bases, 9 bases remained unmatched. The CDR3 reads CASSPWTGTGGYTF. The DNA of the CDR3 is TGTGCCAGCAGTCCCTGGACAGGGACGGGTGGCTACACCTTC.

The chain is built from TRBV20-1 and TRBJ2-3, with 7 nucleotides matching TRBD2. CDR1 and CDR2 from the germline V gene are DFQATT and SNEGSKA (reference sequence). The CDR3 is 17 amino acids. With 1 base clipped from V and 2 bases from J, the junction kept 12 bases outside the gene matches. The CDR3 DNA follows: TGCAGTGCTAGAGTCCTCGGAGGGAGGGACCACACAGATACGCAGTATTTT. Translation gives CSARVLGGRDHTDTQYF.

This clonotype was detected only a few times. The chain uses TRBV6-5 and TRBJ1-2, with D perhaps TRBD1 (5 bases). V dropped 0 bases and J dropped 0 bases, with 11 bases sitting between them. Germline V gene lookup returns CDR1 MNHEY and CDR2 SVGAGI. CDR3 length: 16 residues. The CDR3 protein is CASSYSRQSTNYGYTF. CDR3 DNA: TGTGCCAGCAGTTACTCGAGACAGTCTACTAACTATGGCTACACCTTC.

V usage is TRBV12-3 or TRBV12-4 and J usage is TRBJ2-5, with no clear D. The length of the CDR3 is 13 residues. Trimming took off 4 bases at V and 4 bases at J, with 10 bases between the two ends. CDR3 protein: CASSSLPRETQYF. In DNA form, the CDR3 reads TGTGCCAGCAGTTCCCTCCCCCGAGAGACCCAGTACTTC.

This clonotype was counted only a few times. The chain links TRBV20-1 to TRBJ2-3; D is unresolved. This CDR3 comprises 16 residues. V lost 3 bases and J 2 bases, leaving 18 bases between the germline ends. Germline loops: CDR1 DFQATT, CDR2 SNEGSKA (reference sequence). CDR3 residues: CSASQGLAHLTDTQYF. The CDR3 DNA follows: TGCAGTGCTAGTCAAGGTTTGGCCCACCTCACAGATACGCAGTATTTT.

The rearrangement links TRBV11-2 to TRBJ1-1; 7 bases are shared with TRBD1. Germline values: CDR1 SGHAT, CDR2 FQNNGV. This CDR3 has 13 residues. Losses at the gene ends were 6 bases for V and 5 bases for J; bases not matched to a gene: 6. The CDR3 spells CASRLTGMTEAFF. DNA of the CDR3: TGTGCCAGCAGGCTGACAGGGATGACTGAAGCTTTCTTT. The full variable domain, completed using reference TRBV11-2 and TRBJ1-1, is EAGVAQSPRYKIIEKRQSVAFWCNPISGHATLYWYQQILGQGPKLLIQFQNNGVVDDSQLPKDRFSAERLKGVDSTLKIQPAKLEDSAVYLCASRLTGMTEAFFGQGTRLTVV.

The chain carries TRBV6-2 or TRBV6-3 and TRBJ1-5, with D possibly matching TRBD1 (5 bases). There are 14 residues in the CDR3. Germline CDR1 MNHEY, CDR2 SVGEGT. Trimming shortened V by 2 bases and J by 6 bases, and 11 bases separated the two germline ends. CDR3 sequence: CASSYPEGLQPQHF. In DNA form, the CDR3 reads TGTGCCAGCAGTTACCCCGAGGGGCTTCAGCCCCAGCATTTT.

This clonotype turned up a few times. V gene TRBV6-5 combines with J gene TRBJ1-5; D ambiguous. In germline, CDR1 is MNHEY, CDR2 SVGAGI. CDR3 length equals 14 residues. The V and J ends lost 6 bases and 3 bases respectively, with 12 bases between them. The DNA of the CDR3 is TGTGCCAGCAGCGCTTTACGTTCCAATCAGCCCCAGCATTTT. The encoded protein is CASSALRSNQPQHF.

The chain couples TRBV2 to TRBJ2-2, with a tentative D call TRBD2 (7 bases). The CDR3 totals 16 residues. Germline lookup yields CDR1 SNHLY and CDR2 FYNNEI. Between the trimmed V and J ends, which lost 4 bases and 1 base, there was a span of 13 bases. The CDR3 loop reads CASSVRGALNTGELFF. CDR3 sequence (DNA): TGTGCCAGCAGTGTTCGGGGGGCCTTGAACACCGGGGAGCTGTTTTTT. The full variable domain, in which reference TRBV2 and TRBJ2-2 provide the parts outside the CDR3, is EPEVTQTPSHQVTQMGQEVILRCVPISNHLYFYWYRQILGQKVEFLVSFYNNEISEKSEIFDDQFSVERPDGSNFTLKIRSTKLEDSAMYFCASSVRGALNTGELFFGEGSRLTVL.

The sample holds many counts of this clonotype. The gene calls are TRBV20-1 and TRBJ2-5; D remains unclear. Germline loops: CDR1 DFQATT, CDR2 SNEGSKA (reference sequence). V shed 0 bases and J shed 5 bases, with 19 bases lying between them. The CDR3 is made up of 16 amino acids. The CDR3 DNA reads as TGCAGTGCTAGAGAAGCCCCGGCCCCCGGTTCGGAGACCCAGTACTTC. Protein product: CSAREAPAPGSETQYF.

This clonotype was counted a few times. V gene TRBV6-2 or TRBV6-3 combines with J gene TRBJ1-1, with D possibly being TRBD1 (5 bases). CDR1 is MNHEY, CDR2 SVGEGT, per germline. The V gene lost 8 bases and the J gene lost 8 bases, with 12 bases spanning the gap. The CDR3 spans 11 residues. CDR3: CASGDRREAFF. CDR3 bases: TGTGCCAGCGGAGACAGACGAGAAGCTTTCTTT.

This clonotype appeared a few times. This chain links TRBV6-5 with TRBJ2-2; 8 nucleotides line up with TRBD1. This CDR3 has 16 amino acids. CDR1 is MNHEY, CDR2 SVGAGI, per germline. With V trimmed by 2 bases and J by 4 bases, 6 bases remained unmatched. This CDR3 reads CASSYEDRAGTGELFF. Written as DNA, the CDR3 is TGTGCCAGCAGTTACGAGGACAGGGCTGGCACCGGGGAGCTGTTTTTT.

A few counts support this clonotype. The V and J genes are TRBV12-3 or TRBV12-4 and TRBJ2-1, with 8 bases matching TRBD1. Trimming took 4 bases from V and 8 from J; bases not matched to a gene: 7. The CDR3 covers 14 residues. The CDR3 DNA reads TGTGCCAGCAGTTCCGGACAGGGATGGGATGAGCAGTTCTTC. Its protein is CASSSGQGWDEQFF.

This clonotype occurred many times. The chain has TRBV4-1 and TRBJ2-2; D is unclear. V was trimmed by 1 base and J by 4 bases, leaving 16 bases between them. The CDR3 consists of 17 residues. The germline gives CDR1 MGHRA, CDR2 YSYEKL. The CDR3 protein is CASSQGRARVATGELFF. CDR3 nucleotide sequence: TGCGCCAGCAGCCAAGGAAGGGCTCGTGTGGCCACCGGGGAGCTGTTTTTT.

This clonotype has only a few counts. This chain connects TRBV7-2 to TRBJ1-4, with a tentative D call TRBD1 (5 bases). There are 14 residues in the CDR3. V lost 2 bases and J 8 bases, leaving 12 bases between the germline ends. Germline assignment: CDR1 SGHTA and CDR2 FQGNSA. The CDR3 region is CASSLPGGREKLFF. The CDR3 coding sequence is TGTGCCAGCAGCTTACCGGGGGGGAGGGAAAAACTGTTTTTT.

The V and J genes are TRBV25-1 and TRBJ1-2; the D is unclear. V gave up 1 base and J gave up 8 bases, with 8 bases separating them. The CDR3 has 12 amino acids. Per germline, CDR1 MGHDK and CDR2 SYGVNS. CDR3 coding DNA: TGTGCCAGCAGTGAATCTGCGGGGGGCTACACCTTC. It translates to CASSESAGGYTF.

CDR3 sequence: CSARGGTVYGYTF. CDR3 bases: TGCAGTGCTAGAGGGGGGACAGTCTATGGCTACACCTTC. The chain links TRBV20-1 to TRBJ1-2; 7 nucleotides align to TRBD1. With 1 base clipped from V and 4 bases from J, the junction kept 3 bases outside the gene matches. Germline CDR1 and CDR2: DFQATT and SNEGSKA (reference sequence). The CDR3 covers 13 residues.

This clonotype was counted at least ten times. J is TRBJ2-5 and V is TRBV6-2 or TRBV6-3; 7 bases fit TRBD2. Germline V gene data show CDR1 as MNHEY and CDR2 as SVGEGT. With 5 bases clipped from V and 5 bases from J, the junction kept 2 bases outside the gene matches. The CDR3 is made up of 12 amino acids. The CDR3 DNA follows: TGTGCCAGCAGTGCGGGGGACGAGACCCAGTACTTC. Translation gives CASSAGDETQYF.